One sample yielded the 25 T cell receptor beta chains listed below, sequenced in a study of blood T cells in healthy people across ages. Alongside a J-beta primer mix, a sample-barcoded 5' primer served in a second PCR lasting 7 to 11 cycles. TCRdb reanalysed the 5' RACE reads using MiXCR and keeps one entry per CDR3 protein. Of roughly 1,500,000 distinct CDR3 sequences listed, about 31% are singletons. Sequencing input: blood. The receptors shown here come from a woman in her twenties or thirties in good health.

V usage is TRBV2 and J usage is TRBJ2-7; D may be TRBD1 (5 bases). This CDR3 is 13 amino acids long. V lost 6 bases, J lost 5 bases, and 14 bases lay in between. Germline CDR1 and CDR2: SNHLY and FYNNEI. In DNA, the CDR3 is TGTGCCAGCAGGTATAATAGGGGCAACGAGCAGTACTTC. It specifies CASRYNRGNEQYF.

The sample holds many counts of this clonotype. V and J are TRBV5-6 and TRBJ2-4; no reliable D call. The germline CDR1 and CDR2 sequences are SGHDT and YYEEEE. The CDR3 runs 16 residues. V shed 7 bases and J shed 3 bases, with 20 bases lying between them. The CDR3 loop is CASSAGPTPLKNIQYF. CDR3 coding DNA: TGTGCCAGCTCCGCTGGGCCGACACCCCTCAAAAACATTCAGTACTTC.

This rearrangement joins TRBV7-2 to TRBJ2-5; tentatively, D is TRBD2 (7 bases). This CDR3 spans 16 amino acids. From germline, CDR1 is SGHTA and CDR2 FQGNSA. V gave up 5 bases and J gave up 4 bases, with 20 bases separating them. The CDR3 loop is CASSLHPRGAGETQYF. The CDR3 DNA reads as TGTGCCAGCAGCCTCCACCCTCGGGGGGCGGGAGAGACCCAGTACTTC.

The chain is built from TRBV18 and TRBJ2-3; D is perhaps TRBD1 (6 bases). Germline V gene data show CDR1 as KGHSH and CDR2 as LQKENI. The CDR3 sequence is 17 residues long. V lost 0 bases to trimming and J lost 2 bases, with 15 bases between them. CDR3 amino acids: CASSPPSPGAFTDTQYF. The DNA for the CDR3 is TGTGCCAGCTCACCACCGAGCCCAGGGGCCTTCACAGATACGCAGTATTTT.

The V and J genes are TRBV9 and TRBJ2-3; 10 bases align to TRBD2. Germline CDR1 SGDLS, CDR2 YYNGEE. The CDR3 has 16 amino acids. The V gene end was trimmed by 2 bases and the J gene end by 3 bases; junction bases not matched to a gene: 6. This chain's CDR3 is CASSVRATSGTDTQYF. CDR3 in DNA: TGTGCCAGCAGCGTTAGGGCGACTAGCGGGACAGATACGCAGTATTTT.

As for this clonotype: A much more abundant neighbour one base away suggests this may be a read error. The chain joins TRBV6-2 or TRBV6-3 to TRBJ2-7; the D is unclear. Germline CDR1 and CDR2: MNHEY and SVGEGT. The CDR3 covers 13 residues. V was cut by 2 bases and J by 0 bases, with 5 bases left in between. The chain's CDR3 is CASSYGYSYEQYF. The CDR3, as DNA: TGTGCCAGCAGTTACGGGTACTCCTACGAGCAGTACTTC.

A few counts support this clonotype. J is TRBJ2-6 and V is TRBV20-1; 10 bases fit TRBD1. This CDR3 comprises 18 residues. V was pared by 3 bases and J by 4 bases, with 12 bases of the junction left unmatched. Germline values: CDR1 DFQATT, CDR2 SNEGSKA (reference sequence). CDR3 DNA sequence: TGCAGTGCTAGGACACCGACAGGGGGCGCAGGAGGGGCCAACGTCCTGACTTTC. Translation: CSARTPTGGAGGANVLTF.

This clonotype was detected ten times or more. V gene TRBV2 combines with J gene TRBJ2-5; a weak D match, TRBD2 (6 bases). Germline V gene data show CDR1 as SNHLY and CDR2 as FYNNEI. The CDR3 length is 15 residues. V was shortened by 1 base and J by 7 bases, with 16 bases between the two germline ends. The DNA for the CDR3 is TGTGCCAGCAGTGAAGGGGGACTCCCCGCAGGGACCCAGTACTTC. This codes for CASSEGGLPAGTQYF.

This sequence joins TRBV6-2 or TRBV6-3 and TRBJ2-2, with 9 nucleotides matching TRBD2. The CDR3 runs to 16 residues. V shed 8 bases, J shed 6 bases, and the junction held 13 bases outside the gene matches. Germline V gives CDR1 MNHEY, CDR2 SVGEGT. The CDR3 DNA reads as TGTGCCAGCGCGTCGGGACTAGCCTCGTATCCCGGGGAGCTGTTTTTT. Translation gives CASASGLASYPGELFF.

This clonotype showed up just a few times. The V and J genes are TRBV20-1 and TRBJ2-4; D remains unclear. Germline V gene data show CDR1 as DFQATT and CDR2 as SNEGSKA (reference sequence). V lost 5 bases and J 9 bases, leaving 14 bases between the germline ends. The CDR3 loop spans 12 amino acids. CDR3 amino acids: CSALSGVGIQYF. The DNA for the CDR3 is TGCAGTGCTTTATCCGGAGTCGGCATTCAGTACTTC.

The chain has TRBV12-3 or TRBV12-4 and TRBJ1-5; perhaps TRBD1 as D (5 bases). The ends were cut back, 6 bases at V and 0 bases at J, with 12 bases in the middle. The CDR3 has 15 residues. CDR3 in amino acids: CASSPTDISNQPQHF. CDR3 sequence (DNA): TGTGCCAGCAGCCCGACAGATATTAGCAATCAGCCCCAGCATTTT.

The DNA for the CDR3 is TGTGCCAGCAGCCCAAAAGGGGCCCAGTACTTC. Its translation is CASSPKGAQYF. The chain links TRBV7-2 to TRBJ2-5; D is perhaps TRBD1 (5 bases). Trimming took 5 bases from V and 9 from J, leaving 10 bases between them. The germline V gene has CDR1 SGHTA and CDR2 FQGNSA. This CDR3 comprises 11 residues.

Many counts were recorded for this clonotype. This chain links TRBV5-1 with TRBJ1-5; 10 bases match TRBD1. This CDR3 has 14 amino acids. Per germline, CDR1 SGHRS and CDR2 YFSETQ. Trimming took 3 bases from V and 4 from J; bases not matched to a gene: 1. The chain's CDR3 is CASSSGQGNQPQHF. CDR3 nucleotide sequence: TGCGCCAGCAGCTCGGGACAGGGGAATCAGCCCCAGCATTTT.

The J gene is TRBJ2-1, the V gene TRBV24-1, with TRBD2 matching over 10 bases. The CDR3 consists of 20 residues. With V trimmed by 3 bases and J by 1 base, 14 bases remained unmatched. Germline loops: CDR1 KGHDR, CDR2 SFDVKD. CDR3 bases: TGTGCCACCAGTGATCCCGGTGGACCCCGGACTAGCGGATCCTACAATGAGCAGTTCTTC. Translating gives CATSDPGGPRTSGSYNEQFF.

The chain uses TRBV7-2 and TRBJ2-3, with D possibly matching TRBD1 (6 bases). The germline V gene encodes CDR1 SGHTA and CDR2 FQGNSA. V lost 1 base to trimming and J lost 3 bases, with 8 bases between them. The CDR3 sequence is 14 residues long. The CDR3 nucleotides read TGTGCCAGCAGCTTAGTTACAGGGACAGATACGCAGTATTTT. Protein: CASSLVTGTDTQYF.

This clonotype has at least ten counts. This CDR3 reads CSVEEGLADTQYF. CDR3 DNA: TGCAGCGTTGAAGAGGGATTAGCAGATACGCAGTATTTT. This sequence joins TRBV29-1 and TRBJ2-3; D gene unclear. Germline CDR1 and CDR2: SQVTM and ANQGSEA. The V and J ends lost 0 bases and 4 bases respectively, with 8 bases between them. CDR3 length equals 13 residues.

This clonotype was recorded a few times. This chain uses TRBV5-1 with TRBJ1-2; TRBD1 aligns across 7 bases. The CDR3 extends over 15 amino acids. CDR1 is SGHRS, CDR2 YFSETQ, per germline. Losses at the gene ends were 1 base for V and 6 bases for J; bases not matched to a gene: 9. This CDR3 is CASSLYATGENGYTF. CDR3 bases: TGCGCCAGCAGCTTGTACGCCACAGGGGAGAATGGCTACACCTTC.

This clonotype was found a few times. DNA for the CDR3: TGTGCCAGCAGACACCTCGGACAGCAAAACTATGGCTACACCTTC. Translated, it gives CASRHLGQQNYGYTF. The V and J genes are TRBV6-1 and TRBJ1-2; TRBD1 is a possible D gene (6 bases). CDR1 and CDR2 from the germline V gene are MNHNS and SASEGT. CDR3 length: 15 amino acids. V was cut by 6 bases and J by 2 bases, with 16 bases left in between.

The V and J genes are TRBV7-2 and TRBJ2-5, with D maybe TRBD2 (5 bases). The germline gives CDR1 SGHTA, CDR2 FQGNSA. The CDR3 sequence is 16 residues long. Trimming removed 2 bases at V and 1 base at J, with 14 bases between. The CDR3 nucleotides are TGTGCCAGCAGCTTAATCTCCGCAGCGGCCCAAGAGACCCAGTACTTC. It yields the protein CASSLISAAAQETQYF.

This sequence joins TRBV20-1 and TRBJ1-5, with 7 positions matching TRBD1. Germline CDR1 DFQATT, CDR2 SNEGSKA (reference sequence). V was clipped by 7 bases and J by 2 bases; unmatched bases: 8. The CDR3 contains 14 residues. The CDR3 sequence is CSVPKQGRNQPQHF. The CDR3, as DNA: TGCAGTGTCCCGAAACAGGGGCGCAATCAGCCCCAGCATTTT.

This clonotype has ten or more counts. V usage is TRBV4-1 and J usage is TRBJ2-7, with 8 bases fitting TRBD1. V was clipped by 3 bases and J by 0 bases; unmatched bases: 7. CDR1 is MGHRA, CDR2 YSYEKL, per germline. The CDR3 consists of 16 residues. The CDR3 reads CASSQEGTGPSYEQYF. Here the CDR3 DNA reads TGCGCCAGCAGCCAGGAGGGGACAGGCCCCTCCTACGAGCAGTACTTC.

This chain connects TRBV3-1 to TRBJ2-7; 7 nucleotides align to TRBD1. In germline, CDR1 is LGHDT, CDR2 YNNKEL (reference sequence). This CDR3 has 17 amino acids. V shed 1 base, J shed 2 bases, and the junction held 11 bases outside the gene matches. This CDR3 is CASSQARKGTVTYEQYF. The CDR3 bases are TGTGCCAGCAGCCAAGCTCGTAAGGGGACAGTTACCTACGAGCAGTACTTC.

This sequence joins TRBV20-1 and TRBJ1-4; D is perhaps TRBD1 (5 bases). This CDR3 has 14 amino acids. Germline values: CDR1 DFQATT, CDR2 SNEGSKA (reference sequence). Trimming left V 4 bases short and J 4 bases short, with 13 bases between. CDR3 protein: CSATPGGSNEKLFF. The DNA for the CDR3 is TGCAGTGCTACCCCTGGGGGGAGTAATGAAAAACTGTTTTTT.

This chain joins TRBV18 and TRBJ2-7, with D possibly TRBD1 on 5 matching bases. V shed 3 bases and J shed 0 bases, with 15 bases lying between them. This CDR3 contains 16 residues. Per germline, CDR1 KGHSH and CDR2 LQKENI. This CDR3 is CASSPGQGGLSYEQYF. Written as DNA, the CDR3 is TGTGCCAGCTCACCGGGTCAGGGTGGCCTCTCCTACGAGCAGTACTTC.

This chain links TRBV20-1 with TRBJ2-1; possibly TRBD1 for D (5 bases). The CDR3 covers 17 residues. Trimming shortened V by 1 base and J by 1 base, and 17 bases separated the two germline ends. Germline V gene sequence: CDR1 DFQATT, CDR2 SNEGSKA (reference sequence). CDR3 sequence: CSARVRHGAKSYNEQFF. The CDR3 DNA is TGCAGTGCTAGAGTTCGCCATGGGGCGAAGTCCTACAATGAGCAGTTCTTC.